This T cell receptor beta chain was obtained from a study of T cell changes during pregnancy in multiple sclerosis. Deletions cut 5 bases from V and 2 bases from J, with 16 bases between. CDR1 LNHNV and CDR2 YYDKDF come from the germline V gene (reference sequence). CDR3 length: 15 amino acids. TCRdb's copy holds only in-frame clones and misses some; the assay was immunoSEQ multiplex PCR. The profile shows 25,000 to 35,000 clones, 80% to 90% of them singletons. The sequence derives from a female donor with multiple sclerosis, enrolled in a pregnancy study. The chain carries TRBV15 and TRBJ2-7; weak D call: TRBD1 (5 bases). Material: CD4+ T cells from peripheral blood mononuclear cells, obtained in the second trimester of pregnancy. The CDR3 sequence is CATSPRTLLPYEQYF. The CDR3 DNA follows: TGTGCCACCAGCCCACGGACACTACTTCCCTACGAGCAGTACTTC.